Listed below are T cell receptor beta chains from one sample, sequenced in a study of response to subunit inactivated influenza vaccine. TCRdb reprocessed the RT-PCR reads with MiXCR, giving one entry per CDR3 protein. The sample lists about 530,000 distinct CDR3 sequences; roughly 12% were seen once. The sample consisted of PBMCs from blood, taken on the day of vaccination. The receptors stem from a man aged 50-60 years who received an inactivated influenza vaccine. Each CDR3 is given with its conserved first and last residue. The order of the fields is V gene, J gene, clone size, D gene, CDR3 DNA, CDR3 protein. The D gene is left open where the match is weak. Size values are once, few and many counts, or a class for expanded clones, and some rows have none.

>TRBV20-1|TRBJ2-5|-|TRBD2
TGCTGTGCTAGAGATTGGGTAGCGGGGGCCCCTAAAGAGACCCAGTACTTC
CCARDWVAGAPKETQYF
>TRBV7-2|TRBJ2-1|few|TRBD2
TGTGCCAGCAGCTCTCGGCCTAGCGGGAACAATGAGCAGTTCTTC
CASSSRPSGNNEQFF
>TRBV20-1|TRBJ2-1|-|TRBD2
TGCAGTGCTGGCTGGGGCGGGGGGGCGGATGAGCAGTTCTTC
CSAGWGGGADEQFF
>TRBV12-3/TRBV12-4|TRBJ2-3|-|-
TGTGCCAGCAGTTTAGCGGGAGGAATCACAGATACGCAGTATTTT
CASSLAGGITDTQYF
>TRBV12-3/TRBV12-4|TRBJ1-5|few|-
TGTGCCAGCAGGACAAGTAGCAATCAGCCCCAGCATTTT
CASRTSSNQPQHF
>TRBV7-2|TRBJ1-1|-|-
TGTGCCAGCAACCCCCGGAGAGGGAACCCTGAAGCTTTCTTT
CASNPRRGNPEAFF
>TRBV6-5|TRBJ1-1|-|-
TGTGCCAGCAGTTACTCCGTGGGGGCGGGGGACACTGAAGCTTTCTTT
CASSYSVGAGDTEAFF
>TRBV19|TRBJ2-3|few|-
TGTGCCAGTAGTGGCAGGGGCGCAGATACGCAGTATTTT
CASSGRGADTQYF
>TRBV7-2|TRBJ2-3|few|TRBD1
TGTGCCAGCAGCTTACCAGAGGGGGCCACAGATACGCAGTATTTT
CASSLPEGATDTQYF
>TRBV7-9|TRBJ2-7|many|-
TGTGCCAGCAGCCCTGGGACCTACGAGCAGTACTTC
CASSPGTYEQYF
>TRBV24-1|TRBJ1-1|few|TRBD1
TGTGCCACCAGGAGTCAGGGGGGTGAAGCTTTCTTT
CATRSQGGEAFF
>TRBV9|TRBJ2-5|-|-
TGTGCCAGCAGCACAGGAGGGCACAGTCAGGGGCTACAAGAGACCCAGTACTTC
CASSTGGHSQGLQETQYF
>TRBV12-3/TRBV12-4|TRBJ2-7|-|-
TGTGCCAGCAAGGCAGTTGGATACGAGCAGTACTTC
CASKAVGYEQYF
>TRBV13|TRBJ2-6|-|-
TGTGCCAGCAGCTACAGCGATGGCATCTCTGGGGCCAACGTCCTGACTTTC
CASSYSDGISGANVLTF
>TRBV7-2|TRBJ2-7|few|-
TGTGCCAGCAGCTTAGCAGCCGAGCAGTACTTC
CASSLAAEQYF
>TRBV7-2|TRBJ2-7|many|-
TGTGCCAGCAGCGTGACCGGGACAAACTACGAGCAGTACTTC
CASSVTGTNYEQYF
>TRBV6-5|TRBJ1-5|few|-
TGTGCCAGCAGTAAAAGGGTTCAGCCCCAGCATTTT
CASSKRVQPQHF
>TRBV12-3/TRBV12-4|TRBJ2-5|many|-
TGTGCCAGCAGTTTAAAGGCCCTAGGGGGGCCCCAGTACTTC
CASSLKALGGPQYF
>TRBV7-2|TRBJ2-1|few|-
TGTGCCAGCAGCTTAGCGCAGGCTACCCGGGAGCAGTTCTTC
CASSLAQATREQFF
>TRBV4-2|TRBJ1-1|-|TRBD1
TGTGCCAGCAGCCAAGATCCCCAGGGGACAGGCACTGAAGCTTTCTTT
CASSQDPQGTGTEAFF
>TRBV20-1|TRBJ2-7|many|TRBD2
TGCAGTGCTAGAGATCAAGGACTAGCGGGAGGTAAATTTTCCTACGAGCAGTACTTC
CSARDQGLAGGKFSYEQYF
>TRBV20-1|TRBJ2-1|-|TRBD2
TGCAGTGCTAGATCGGTAGCGGGAGGACTACAGGTTTACAATGAGCAGTTCTTC
CSARSVAGGLQVYNEQFF
>TRBV30|TRBJ1-2|few|-
TGTGCCTGGAGTAGACAGGTGGGCGGCTACACCTTC
CAWSRQVGGYTF
>TRBV6-2/TRBV6-3|TRBJ2-7|-|-
TGTGCCAGCAATTTACCGAATGACGGATTCTACGAGCAGTACTTC
CASNLPNDGFYEQYF
>TRBV5-1|TRBJ1-2|-|TRBD1
TGCGCCAGCAGCCACCAATCGGACAGGTTGGGAGGCTACACCTTC
CASSHQSDRLGGYTF
>TRBV29-1|TRBJ2-1|many|TRBD2
TGCAGCGTTGGGACTAGCGGGACTGAGCAGTTCTTC
CSVGTSGTEQFF
>TRBV30|TRBJ2-1|-|-
TGTGCCTGGAGTGTACCCCCCTCTGTGTACAATGAGCAGTTCTTC
CAWSVPPSVYNEQFF
>TRBV7-2|TRBJ2-2|few|TRBD1
TGTGCCAGCAGCTTACTGCACAGGGGGCCCACCGGGGAGCTGTTTTTT
CASSLLHRGPTGELFF